This passage covers 8 T cell receptor beta chains from one sample sequenced in a study of blood T cell repertoires in COVID-19. The table came from immunoSEQ multiplex PCR; TCRdb's copy has only in-frame clones and leaves some out. The repertoire holds just over 95,000 clones, with approximately 90% as singletons. What was sequenced was peripheral blood. The source is a human donor in a cohort sampled during active COVID-19.

The V call is TRBV4-3, the J call TRBJ2-1; 12 bases align to TRBD2. CDR1 is LGHNA and CDR2 is YSLEER in the germline V gene. V shed 0 bases and J 6 bases; nucleotides not matched to a gene: 6. This CDR3 has 17 amino acids. CDR3 loop: CASSQDPLAGGGNEQFF. CDR3 nucleotide sequence: TGCGCCAGCAGCCAAGACCCACTAGCGGGAGGAGGCAATGAGCAGTTCTTC.

This clone was picked up a small number of times. The chain joins TRBV28 to TRBJ1-3; D is possibly TRBD1 (5 bases). CDR3 length: 12 residues. With 4 bases removed from V and 7 bases from J, the gap between germline ends came to 8 bases. The germline V gene encodes CDR1 MDHEN and CDR2 SYDVKM. CDR3 DNA sequence: TGTGCCAGCAGTTCATACAGGAACACCATATATTTT. Protein: CASSSYRNTIYF. The full variable domain, in which reference TRBV28 and TRBJ1-3 provide the parts outside the CDR3, is DVKVTQSSRYLVKRTGEKVFLECVQDMDHENMFWYRQDPGLGLRLIYFSYDVKMKEKGDIPEGYSVSREKKERFSLILESASTNQTSMYLCASSSYRNTIYFGEGSWLTVV.

This clone is a singleton in its sample. The chain has TRBV7-3 and TRBJ2-2; 9 bases line up with TRBD2. Trimming removed 1 base from V and 0 bases from J; junction bases left unmatched: 0. Germline-derived CDR1 and CDR2 are SGHTA and FQGTGA. The CDR3 runs to 16 residues. CDR3 DNA sequence: TGTGCCAGCAGCTTAATAGCGGGAGCGAACACCGGGGAGCTGTTTTTT. It specifies CASSLIAGANTGELFF.

The V call is TRBV9, the J call TRBJ1-4, with 9 bases fitting TRBD1. Per the germline V gene, CDR1 is SGDLS and CDR2 is YYNGEE. J was trimmed by 7 bases and V by 0 bases; bases with no gene match: 7. The length of the CDR3 is 16 residues. In nucleotides, the CDR3 is TGTGCCAGCAGCGTAGCTTTGGGGACAGGGTCTGAAAAACTGTTTTTT. Its protein is CASSVALGTGSEKLFF.

The chain couples TRBV5-1 to TRBJ2-1; D uncertain. Trimming took off 0 bases at V and 0 bases at J, with 7 bases between the two ends. Germline values: CDR1 SGHRS, CDR2 YFSETQ. This CDR3 has 15 residues. In nucleotides, the CDR3 is TGCGCCAGCAGCTTGGAGCTAGTCTCCTACAATGAGCAGTTCTTC. It specifies CASSLELVSYNEQFF.

The chain couples TRBV3-1 (or the pseudogene TRBV3-2) to TRBJ2-2, with D unclear. The CDR3 is made up of 14 amino acids. Germline loops: CDR1 LGHDT, CDR2 YNNKEL (reference sequence). With 8 bases removed from V and 0 bases from J, the gap between germline ends came to 10 bases. The CDR3 nucleotides read TGTGCCAGCCGAGGCCTCGCGAACACCGGGGAGCTGTTTTTT. Translated: CASRGLANTGELFF.

The chain employs TRBV21-1 and TRBJ1-5. TRBV21-1 corresponds to a pseudogene. This CDR3 has 17 amino acids. The CDR3 DNA reads TGTGCCAGCAGCAAAGAGGTTGTAGGGAGGAGCAATCAGCCCCAGCATTTT. Translated: CASSKEVVGRSNQPQHF.

The J gene is TRBJ2-7, the V gene TRBV10-2, with 9 bases matching TRBD1. Germline values: CDR1 WSHSY, CDR2 SAAADI. The CDR3 covers 14 residues. The J segment lost 6 bases and the V segment lost 3 bases, leaving 6 bases of the junction unmatched. The CDR3 nucleotides read TGCGCCAGCAGTGAATACAGGGGGCTGGTCGAGCAGTACTTC. Residues: CASSEYRGLVEQYF.